Listed below are T cell receptor beta chains from one sample, sequenced in a study of cytomegalovirus exposure and HLA in healthy donors. Some clones are missing from TCRdb's copy, which holds only in-frame ones; the method was immunoSEQ multiplex PCR. The table shows 90,000 to 100,000 clones, with roughly three quarters occurring only once. The sequenced sample was PBMCs. These receptors all stem from a female donor in good health and CMV-seronegative. Each CDR3 is given with its conserved first and last residue.

v_call	cdr3_length	j_call	cdr3_aa
TRBV30	14	TRBJ2-1	CAWNPGGTYNEQFF
TRBV2	16	TRBJ1-5	CASSGTVNYSNQPQHF
TRBV4-1	16	TRBJ2-5	CASSQPGLAEEETQYF
TRBV5-1	13	TRBJ1-2	CASSLGTVNGYTF
TRBV29-1	14	TRBJ1-5	CSVEEGTGGQPQHF
TRBV6-1	13	TRBJ1-2	CASRLTELYGYTF
TRBV4-1	16	TRBJ2-5	CASSQRRRDREETQYF
TRBV6-1	15	NA	CAVKRGRDSSYEQYF
TRBV15	14	TRBJ2-3	CATSISPQADTQYF
TRBV13	13	TRBJ2-7	CASSLRGIYEQYF
TRBV5-6	16	TRBJ2-7	CASSSVPGQPFYEQYF
TRBV2	19	TRBJ1-4	CASSEEPGGGNYRNEKLFF
TRBV18	15	TRBJ2-5	CASSLLRGPWETQYF
TRBV29-1	13	TRBJ2-7	CSVRDSRTYEQYF
TRBV9	14	TRBJ1-2	CASSDYSGYYGYTF
TRBV9	13	TRBJ1-1	CASSGSGGTEAFF
TRBV29-1	13	TRBJ2-1	CSVIGGAYNEQFF
TRBV15	15	TRBJ1-6	CATSRDRVYNSPLHF
TRBV19	14	TRBJ2-2	CASRFSGDTGELFF
TRBV19	12	TRBJ2-2	CASTFRVGELFF
TRBV30	14	TRBJ2-7	CAWSVLGQGDEQYF
TRBV5-1	15	TRBJ2-1	CASSPGDDPYNEQFF
TRBV30	12	TRBJ1-4	CAWGRVGEKLFF
TRBV10-3	16	TRBJ1-6	CAISGVRGSTNSPLHF
TRBV5-4	16	TRBJ1-2	CASSSNPGDRYYGYTF
TRBV6-1	13	TRBJ2-7	CATSSGLVLGQYF
TRBV14	15	TRBJ2-2	CASSQSVAGAGELFF
TRBV6-5	16	TRBJ2-1	CASSSRTSSSYNEQFF
TRBV2	14	TRBJ2-3	CASSTGGLGNTQYF
TRBV7-2	15	TRBJ2-1	CASSAPSGRANEQFF
TRBV18	13	TRBJ2-7	CASSLSGGYEQYF
TRBV19	12	TRBJ1-1	CASSSRQGVTFF
TRBV28	14	TRBJ2-7	CASSLVQGTYEQYF
TRBV6-4	16	TRBJ2-6	CASSETSGAGANVLTF
TRBV19	13	TRBJ1-6	CASSINRVGPLHF
TRBV27	15	TRBJ2-3	CASSSTLAGDDTQYF
TRBV6-6	16	TRBJ1-5	CASSYRTGGSNQPQHF
TRBV7-9	14	TRBJ2-2	CASCVTSAGGELFF
TRBV28	14	TRBJ1-1	CASITGGMNTEAFF
TRBV2	15	TRBJ2-2	CASSERAMNTGELFF
TRBV7-2	15	TRBJ1-4	CASSLFGESSGELFF
TRBV7-3	15	TRBJ1-1	CASSLTGQGGTEAFF
TRBV9	15	TRBJ1-3	CASSVGWTLGNTIYF
TRBV5-1	17	TRBJ2-3	CASSLDGQAPRTDTQYF
TRBV19	15	TRBJ2-1	CASSILRAGDNEQFF
TRBV5-1	12	TRBJ1-2	CASSLTGQGYTF
TRBV2	13	TRBJ2-7	CASNRDSFYEQYF
TRBV5-5	14	TRBJ2-7	CASSLESGKHEQYF
TRBV2	13	TRBJ1-2	CATGTGGEHGYTF
TRBV7-9	15	TRBJ2-1	CASSPGGGLYNEQFF
TRBV28	14	TRBJ2-7	CASRPQGSSYEQYF
TRBV7-3	15	TRBJ2-7	CASSSSGDSYYEQYF
TRBV30	12	TRBJ1-1	CAWSHTTARAFF
TRBV6-1	11	TRBJ2-7	CASSYGGEQYF
TRBV29-1	13	TRBJ1-2	CSVLGGENYGYTF